These T cell receptor beta chains were read from a single sample in a study of T-cell reconstitution after alpha-beta-depleted transplantation in children. One entry per CDR3 protein, called by TCRdb with MiXCR from the PCR reads. The sample shows a few hundred thousand distinct CDR3 sequences, 10% to 15% of them seen only once. The sample was PBMCs, mostly from graft donor cells, taken 360 days after TCRalphabeta/CD19-depleted stem cell transplant. The receptors come from a male patient younger than 18 who had a stem cell transplant for acute myeloid leukemia, so the T cells may come from the graft donor. Both conserved end residues are part of each CDR3. Fields, in order: V gene, clone size, J gene, CDR3 protein. Expanded clones are given a class, and other clones once, few, many or no size at all.

v_call: TRBV29-1
clone_size: many
j_call: TRBJ2-2
cdr3_aa: CSVARGTGELFF

v_call: TRBV6-1
clone_size: NA
j_call: TRBJ1-1
cdr3_aa: CASSDLTEPNTEAFF

v_call: TRBV10-3
clone_size: few
j_call: TRBJ2-7
cdr3_aa: CAISAGESVDRGSYEQYF

v_call: TRBV20-1
clone_size: few
j_call: TRBJ2-7
cdr3_aa: CSLKRGSSYEQYF

v_call: TRBV29-1
clone_size: NA
j_call: TRBJ2-3
cdr3_aa: CSADWKDTQYF

v_call: TRBV7-6
clone_size: NA
j_call: TRBJ2-1
cdr3_aa: CASSLASLAGLSSYNEQFF

v_call: TRBV7-2
clone_size: NA
j_call: TRBJ2-5
cdr3_aa: CASSFRLAAGTQYF

v_call: TRBV6-2/TRBV6-3
clone_size: few
j_call: TRBJ2-5
cdr3_aa: CASSYVGGETQYF

v_call: TRBV4-2
clone_size: NA
j_call: TRBJ2-6
cdr3_aa: CASSRRAGSIAGVTLSGANVLTF

v_call: TRBV29-1
clone_size: few
j_call: TRBJ2-7
cdr3_aa: CSADGLAGDYYEQYF

v_call: TRBV6-1
clone_size: NA
j_call: TRBJ1-1
cdr3_aa: CASSPPPLGAGTEAFF

v_call: TRBV4-3
clone_size: NA
j_call: TRBJ2-7
cdr3_aa: CASSQVQGARDRQYF

v_call: TRBV3-1
clone_size: few
j_call: TRBJ2-1
cdr3_aa: CASSQDLAENYNEQFF

v_call: TRBV20-1
clone_size: NA
j_call: TRBJ1-2
cdr3_aa: CSAHPYGYTF

v_call: TRBV5-6
clone_size: NA
j_call: TRBJ2-5
cdr3_aa: CASSPLGAGWGETQYF

v_call: TRBV3-1
clone_size: many
j_call: TRBJ2-7
cdr3_aa: CASSQGQLAGGEQYF

v_call: TRBV27
clone_size: few
j_call: TRBJ1-2
cdr3_aa: CASSFLPPPGSYGYTF

v_call: TRBV20-1
clone_size: NA
j_call: TRBJ2-7
cdr3_aa: CSARREPQREQYF

v_call: TRBV5-1
clone_size: NA
j_call: TRBJ2-1
cdr3_aa: CASSIYGLAAYNEQFF

v_call: TRBV25-1
clone_size: NA
j_call: TRBJ2-1
cdr3_aa: CASIGPKPGDSYNEQFF

v_call: TRBV20-1
clone_size: many
j_call: TRBJ2-2
cdr3_aa: CSASRGNTGELFF

v_call: TRBV28
clone_size: many
j_call: TRBJ1-5
cdr3_aa: CASTGTGQGNQPQHF

v_call: TRBV6-2/TRBV6-3
clone_size: NA
j_call: TRBJ2-7
cdr3_aa: CASRWLAGSREQYF

v_call: TRBV7-9
clone_size: few
j_call: TRBJ1-1
cdr3_aa: CASSFHRTNTEAFF

v_call: TRBV29-1
clone_size: few
j_call: TRBJ2-5
cdr3_aa: CSVDYEYF

v_call: TRBV6-2/TRBV6-3
clone_size: NA
j_call: TRBJ2-7
cdr3_aa: CASSYSGAGYEQYF

v_call: TRBV7-3
clone_size: NA
j_call: TRBJ2-3
cdr3_aa: CASSPEHRTDTQYF

v_call: TRBV5-1
clone_size: NA
j_call: TRBJ2-7
cdr3_aa: CASSSGTGNYEQYF

v_call: TRBV12-3/TRBV12-4
clone_size: few
j_call: TRBJ2-2
cdr3_aa: CASSLMETGELFF

v_call: TRBV11-2
clone_size: few
j_call: TRBJ2-2
cdr3_aa: CASSLGRGRLLNTGELFF

v_call: TRBV29-1
clone_size: once
j_call: TRBJ2-3
cdr3_aa: CSADGAGGGTDTQYF

v_call: TRBV11-2
clone_size: NA
j_call: TRBJ2-7
cdr3_aa: CASSGPEQYF

v_call: TRBV5-1
clone_size: few
j_call: TRBJ2-2
cdr3_aa: CASSFRGTREGTGELFF

v_call: TRBV20-1
clone_size: NA
j_call: TRBJ2-7
cdr3_aa: CSARTSGGPYEQYF

v_call: TRBV28
clone_size: few
j_call: TRBJ2-3
cdr3_aa: CASSFPFRLAGATWTDTQYF

v_call: TRBV30
clone_size: NA
j_call: TRBJ2-7
cdr3_aa: CALEYDPWKQYF

v_call: TRBV10-2
clone_size: few
j_call: TRBJ2-7
cdr3_aa: CASSVTSGKDEQYF

v_call: TRBV12-3/TRBV12-4
clone_size: NA
j_call: TRBJ2-5
cdr3_aa: CASSLSLIQETQYF

v_call: TRBV24-1
clone_size: many
j_call: TRBJ2-1
cdr3_aa: CATSDLASGGYNEQFF

v_call: TRBV20-1
clone_size: few
j_call: TRBJ2-7
cdr3_aa: CSALTSAFSYEQYF

v_call: TRBV5-1
clone_size: many
j_call: TRBJ2-3
cdr3_aa: CASSTLVPSRGTDTQYF

v_call: TRBV7-6
clone_size: NA
j_call: TRBJ1-2
cdr3_aa: CASSLGGPGYYGYTF

v_call: TRBV7-9
clone_size: many
j_call: TRBJ2-5
cdr3_aa: CASSPGQGGRTQYF

v_call: TRBV27
clone_size: few
j_call: TRBJ1-2
cdr3_aa: CASSRIQGLHGYTF

v_call: TRBV20-1
clone_size: many
j_call: TRBJ1-2
cdr3_aa: CSALEHRGGGYTF

v_call: TRBV28
clone_size: many
j_call: TRBJ2-3
cdr3_aa: CASSFGGVTDTQYF

v_call: TRBV20-1
clone_size: many
j_call: TRBJ2-1
cdr3_aa: CSVQTGYYNEQFF

v_call: TRBV7-6
clone_size: NA
j_call: TRBJ2-6
cdr3_aa: CASTPGTDTYSGANVLTF

v_call: TRBV12-3/TRBV12-4
clone_size: many
j_call: TRBJ2-7
cdr3_aa: CASSSPTDLPTYEQYF

v_call: TRBV5-6
clone_size: few
j_call: TRBJ2-2
cdr3_aa: CASSLPGQSTGTGELFF

v_call: TRBV7-3
clone_size: NA
j_call: TRBJ2-1
cdr3_aa: CASSPYGGSSYNEQFF

v_call: TRBV20-1
clone_size: NA
j_call: TRBJ2-7
cdr3_aa: CSATDRGPHEQYF

v_call: TRBV7-6
clone_size: many
j_call: TRBJ2-3
cdr3_aa: CASSWTSEGADTQYF

v_call: TRBV7-6
clone_size: few
j_call: TRBJ2-3
cdr3_aa: CASSSQTTPHLDTQYF

v_call: TRBV29-1
clone_size: few
j_call: TRBJ2-1
cdr3_aa: CSGGDEQFF

v_call: TRBV4-3
clone_size: NA
j_call: TRBJ2-7
cdr3_aa: CASSQGGSGYEQYF

v_call: TRBV6-5
clone_size: many
j_call: TRBJ1-4
cdr3_aa: CASSYLPGESEKLFF

v_call: TRBV21-1
clone_size: NA
j_call: TRBJ2-7
cdr3_aa: CASSLRRGRSRVGKDEQYF

v_call: TRBV9
clone_size: few
j_call: TRBJ2-7
cdr3_aa: CASSLTGTSYYEQYF